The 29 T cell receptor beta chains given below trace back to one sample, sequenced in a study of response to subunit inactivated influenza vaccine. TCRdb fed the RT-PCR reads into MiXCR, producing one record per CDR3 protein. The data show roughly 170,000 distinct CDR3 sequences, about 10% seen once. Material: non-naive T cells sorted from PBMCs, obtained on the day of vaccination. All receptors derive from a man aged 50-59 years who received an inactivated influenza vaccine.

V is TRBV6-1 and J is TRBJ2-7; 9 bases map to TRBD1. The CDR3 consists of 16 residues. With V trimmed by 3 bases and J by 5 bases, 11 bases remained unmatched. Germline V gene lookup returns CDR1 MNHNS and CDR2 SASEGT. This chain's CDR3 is CASSDRGQGRGNEQYF. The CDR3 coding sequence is TGTGCCAGCAGTGATAGAGGACAGGGGAGGGGGAACGAGCAGTACTTC.

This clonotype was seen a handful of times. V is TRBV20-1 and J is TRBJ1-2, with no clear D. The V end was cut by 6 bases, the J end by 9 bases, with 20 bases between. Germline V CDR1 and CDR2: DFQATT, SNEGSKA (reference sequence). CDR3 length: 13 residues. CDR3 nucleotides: TGCAGTGCAACCGACGGCTCCGGACGAAGCTACACCTTC. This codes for CSATDGSGRSYTF.

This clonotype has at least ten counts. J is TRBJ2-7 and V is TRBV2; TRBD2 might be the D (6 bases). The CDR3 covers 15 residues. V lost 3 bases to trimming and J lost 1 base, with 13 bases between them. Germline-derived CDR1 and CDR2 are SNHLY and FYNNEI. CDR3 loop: CASSEDYPRSYEQYF. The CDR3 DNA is TGTGCCAGCAGTGAGGACTATCCGCGATCCTACGAGCAGTACTTC. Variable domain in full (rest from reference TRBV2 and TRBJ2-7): EPEVTQTPSHQVTQMGQEVILRCVPISNHLYFYWYRQILGQKVEFLVSFYNNEISEKSEIFDDQFSVERPDGSNFTLKIRSTKLEDSAMYFCASSEDYPRSYEQYFGPGTRLTVT.

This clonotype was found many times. The CDR3 DNA follows: TGCGCCAGCAGCTTGGTCGGGGCAGTTGGGGCCAACGTCCTGACTTTC. Its translation is CASSLVGAVGANVLTF. The rearrangement uses TRBV5-1 and TRBJ2-6, with D tentatively TRBD1 or TRBD2 (5 bases each). Germline V gene data show CDR1 as SGHRS and CDR2 as YFSETQ. V was shortened by 0 bases and J by 3 bases, with 10 bases between the two germline ends. The CDR3 is made up of 16 amino acids.

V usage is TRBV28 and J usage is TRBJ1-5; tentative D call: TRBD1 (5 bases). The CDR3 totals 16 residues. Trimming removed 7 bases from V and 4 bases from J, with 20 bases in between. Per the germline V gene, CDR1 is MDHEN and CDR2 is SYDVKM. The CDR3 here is CASIRQGGLGNQPQHF. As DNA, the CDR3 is TGTGCCAGCATTCGGCAGGGCGGATTAGGAAATCAGCCCCAGCATTTT.

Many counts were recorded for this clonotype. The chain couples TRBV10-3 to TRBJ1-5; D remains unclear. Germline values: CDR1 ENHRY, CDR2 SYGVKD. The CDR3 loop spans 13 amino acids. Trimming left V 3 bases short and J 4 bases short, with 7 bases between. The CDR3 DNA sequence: TGTGCCATCAGTGATTCCGGGAATCAGCCCCAGCATTTT. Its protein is CAISDSGNQPQHF.

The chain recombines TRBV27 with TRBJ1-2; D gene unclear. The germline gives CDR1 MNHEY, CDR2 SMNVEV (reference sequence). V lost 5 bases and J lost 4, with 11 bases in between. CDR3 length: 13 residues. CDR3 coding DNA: TGTGCCAGCAGTACTGCGGGGATCTATGGCTACACCTTC. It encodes CASSTAGIYGYTF.

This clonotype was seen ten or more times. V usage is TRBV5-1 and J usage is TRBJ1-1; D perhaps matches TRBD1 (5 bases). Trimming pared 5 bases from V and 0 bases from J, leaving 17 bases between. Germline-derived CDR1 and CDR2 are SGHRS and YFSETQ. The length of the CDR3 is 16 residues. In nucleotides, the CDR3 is TGCGCCAGCAGAAACGGAGGGGCGGGGGTGAACACTGAAGCTTTCTTT. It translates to CASRNGGAGVNTEAFF.

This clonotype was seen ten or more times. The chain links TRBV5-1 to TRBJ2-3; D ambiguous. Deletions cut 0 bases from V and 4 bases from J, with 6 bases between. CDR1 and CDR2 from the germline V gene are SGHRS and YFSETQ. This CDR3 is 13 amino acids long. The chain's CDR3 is CASSLELADTQYF. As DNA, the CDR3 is TGCGCCAGCAGCTTGGAACTCGCAGATACGCAGTATTTT.

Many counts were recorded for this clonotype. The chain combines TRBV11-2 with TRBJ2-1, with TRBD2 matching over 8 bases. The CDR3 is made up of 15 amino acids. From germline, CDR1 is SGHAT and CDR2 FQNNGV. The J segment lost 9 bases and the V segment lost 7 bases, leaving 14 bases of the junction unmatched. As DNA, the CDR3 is TGTGCCAGCACCCGTGCGTCGGGGGGGGCCGGTGAGCAGTTCTTC. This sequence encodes CASTRASGGAGEQFF. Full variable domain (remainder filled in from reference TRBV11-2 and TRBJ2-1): EAGVAQSPRYKIIEKRQSVAFWCNPISGHATLYWYQQILGQGPKLLIQFQNNGVVDDSQLPKDRFSAERLKGVDSTLKIQPAKLEDSAVYLCASTRASGGAGEQFFGPGTRLTVL.

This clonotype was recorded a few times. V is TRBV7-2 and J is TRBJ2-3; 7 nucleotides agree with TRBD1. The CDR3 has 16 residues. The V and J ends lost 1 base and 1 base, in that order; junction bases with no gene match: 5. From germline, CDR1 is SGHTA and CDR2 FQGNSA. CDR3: CASSLERGLGTDTQYF. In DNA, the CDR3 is TGTGCCAGCAGCTTAGAAAGGGGGCTCGGCACAGATACGCAGTATTTT.

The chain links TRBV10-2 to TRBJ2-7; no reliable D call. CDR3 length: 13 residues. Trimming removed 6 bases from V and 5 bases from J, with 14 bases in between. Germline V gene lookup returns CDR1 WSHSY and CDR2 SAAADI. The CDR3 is CASRSVSRNEQYF. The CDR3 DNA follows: TGCGCCAGCAGAAGTGTGAGTAGAAACGAGCAGTACTTC.

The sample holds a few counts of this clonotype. DNA of the CDR3: TGTGCCAGCAGCCCGAAGGGTACTCTTTTAGGAGCCCGACTGAGTGACGAGCAGTACTTC. This sequence encodes CASSPKGTLLGARLSDEQYF. The chain couples TRBV7-8 to TRBJ2-7; D is ambiguous. The germline V and J ends were trimmed by 5 bases and 5 bases, with 34 bases remaining between them. This CDR3 spans 20 amino acids. Germline loops: CDR1 SGHVS, CDR2 FQNEAQ.

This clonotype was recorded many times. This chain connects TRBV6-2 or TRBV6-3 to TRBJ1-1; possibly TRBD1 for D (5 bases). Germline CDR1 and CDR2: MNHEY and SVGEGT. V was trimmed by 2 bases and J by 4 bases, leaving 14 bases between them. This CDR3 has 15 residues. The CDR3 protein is CASSYNQGVGTEAFF. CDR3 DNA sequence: TGTGCCAGCAGTTACAATCAGGGTGTGGGCACTGAAGCTTTCTTT.

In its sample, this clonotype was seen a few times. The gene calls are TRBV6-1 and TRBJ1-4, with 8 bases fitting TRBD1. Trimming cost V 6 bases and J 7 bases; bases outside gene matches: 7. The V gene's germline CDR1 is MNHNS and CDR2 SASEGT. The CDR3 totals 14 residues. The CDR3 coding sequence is TGTGCCAGCAGCCCCGGACAGGGAACTGAAAAACTGTTTTTT. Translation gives CASSPGQGTEKLFF.

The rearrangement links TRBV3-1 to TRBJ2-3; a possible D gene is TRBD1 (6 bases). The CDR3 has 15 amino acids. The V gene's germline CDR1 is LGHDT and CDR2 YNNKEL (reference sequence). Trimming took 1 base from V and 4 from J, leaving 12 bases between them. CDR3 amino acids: CASSQGGHRADTQYF. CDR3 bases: TGTGCCAGCAGCCAAGGGGGACACCGAGCAGATACGCAGTATTTT.

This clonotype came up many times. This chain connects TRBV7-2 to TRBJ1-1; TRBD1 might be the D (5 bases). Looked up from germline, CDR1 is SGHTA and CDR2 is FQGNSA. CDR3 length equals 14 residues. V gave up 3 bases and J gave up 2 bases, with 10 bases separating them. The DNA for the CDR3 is TGTGCCAGCAGCTTGTCAAGGGGAAACACTGAAGCTTTCTTT. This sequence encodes CASSLSRGNTEAFF.

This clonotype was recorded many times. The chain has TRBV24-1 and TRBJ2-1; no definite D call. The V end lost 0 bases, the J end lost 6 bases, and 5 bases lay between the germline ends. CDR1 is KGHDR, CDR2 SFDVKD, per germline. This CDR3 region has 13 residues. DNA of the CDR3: TGTGCCACCAGTGATTTGCCGGTCAATGAGCAGTTCTTC. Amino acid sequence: CATSDLPVNEQFF.

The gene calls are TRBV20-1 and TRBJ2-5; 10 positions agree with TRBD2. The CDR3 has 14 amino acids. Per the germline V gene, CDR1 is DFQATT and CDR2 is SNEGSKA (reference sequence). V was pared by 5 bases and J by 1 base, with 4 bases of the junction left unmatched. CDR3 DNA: TGCAGTGCTGGATCTAGCGGGAGCCAAGAGACCCAGTACTTC. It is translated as CSAGSSGSQETQYF.

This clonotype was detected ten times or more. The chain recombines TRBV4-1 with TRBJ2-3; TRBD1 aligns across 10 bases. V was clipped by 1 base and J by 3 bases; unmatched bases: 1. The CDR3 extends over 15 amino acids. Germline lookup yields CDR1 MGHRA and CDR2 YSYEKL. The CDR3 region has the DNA TGCGCCAGCAGCCAAGGACAGGGGGCGACAGATACGCAGTATTTT. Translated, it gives CASSQGQGATDTQYF.

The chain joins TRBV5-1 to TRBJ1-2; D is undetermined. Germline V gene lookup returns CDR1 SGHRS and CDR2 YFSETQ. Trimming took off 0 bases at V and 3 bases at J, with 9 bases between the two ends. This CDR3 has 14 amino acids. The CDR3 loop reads CASSLEAAYYGYTF. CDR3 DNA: TGCGCCAGCAGCTTGGAGGCAGCCTACTATGGCTACACCTTC.

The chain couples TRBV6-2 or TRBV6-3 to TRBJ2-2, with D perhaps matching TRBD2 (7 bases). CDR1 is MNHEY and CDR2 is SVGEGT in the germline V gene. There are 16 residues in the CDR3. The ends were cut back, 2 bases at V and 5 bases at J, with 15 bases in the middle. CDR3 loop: CASSYRRGAPTGELFF. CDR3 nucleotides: TGTGCCAGCAGTTACCGTCGGGGGGCCCCGACCGGGGAGCTGTTTTTT.

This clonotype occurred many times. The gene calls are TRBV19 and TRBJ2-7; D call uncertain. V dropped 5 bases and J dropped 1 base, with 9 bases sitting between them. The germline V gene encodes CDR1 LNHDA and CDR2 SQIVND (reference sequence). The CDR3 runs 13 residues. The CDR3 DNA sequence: TGTGCCAGTAGTGTGACACGTTCCTACGAGCAGTACTTC. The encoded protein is CASSVTRSYEQYF.

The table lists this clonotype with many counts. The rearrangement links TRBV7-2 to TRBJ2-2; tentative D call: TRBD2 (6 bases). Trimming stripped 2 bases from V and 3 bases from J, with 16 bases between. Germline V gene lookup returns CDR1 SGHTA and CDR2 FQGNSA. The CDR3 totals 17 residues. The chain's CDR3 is CASSLRKGWEDTGELFF. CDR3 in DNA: TGTGCCAGCAGCTTACGAAAGGGGTGGGAGGACACCGGGGAGCTGTTTTTT.

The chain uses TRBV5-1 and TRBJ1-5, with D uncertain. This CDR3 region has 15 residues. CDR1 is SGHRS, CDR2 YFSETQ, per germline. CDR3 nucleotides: TGCATCAGCAGCCCTTCCGGGGTCCTCAATCAGCCCCAGCATTTT. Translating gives CISSPSGVLNQPQHF.

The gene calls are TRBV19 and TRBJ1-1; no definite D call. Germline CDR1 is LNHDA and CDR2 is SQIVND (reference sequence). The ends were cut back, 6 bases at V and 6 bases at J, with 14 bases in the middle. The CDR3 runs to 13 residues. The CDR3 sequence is CASRHSVYPEAFF. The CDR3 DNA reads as TGTGCCAGTAGACATAGTGTATACCCTGAAGCTTTCTTT.

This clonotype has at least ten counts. In DNA, the CDR3 is TGCGCCAGCAGCTTGGGCACGATCACAGATACGCAGTATTTT. Its translation: CASSLGTITDTQYF. The J gene is TRBJ2-3, the V gene TRBV5-1; no definite D call. V shed 0 bases and J shed 2 bases, with 7 bases lying between them. Germline V gives CDR1 SGHRS, CDR2 YFSETQ. This CDR3 has 14 amino acids. The full variable domain, in which reference TRBV5-1 and TRBJ2-3 provide the parts outside the CDR3, is KAGVTQTPRYLIKTRGQQVTLSCSPISGHRSVSWYQQTPGQGLQFLFEYFSETQRNKGNFPGRFSGRQFSNSRSEMNVSTLELGDSALYLCASSLGTITDTQYFGPGTRLTVL.

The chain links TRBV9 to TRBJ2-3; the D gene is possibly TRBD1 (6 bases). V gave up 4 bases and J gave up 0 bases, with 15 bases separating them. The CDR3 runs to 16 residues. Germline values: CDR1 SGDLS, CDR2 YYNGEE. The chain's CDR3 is CASSSRGMGSTDTQYF. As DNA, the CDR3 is TGTGCCAGCAGCTCAAGGGGGATGGGCAGCACAGATACGCAGTATTTT. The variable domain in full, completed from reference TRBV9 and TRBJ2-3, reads DSGVTQTPKHLITATGQRVTLRCSPRSGDLSVYWYQQSLDQGLQFLIQYYNGEERAKGNILERFSAQQFPDLHSELNLSSLELGDSALYFCASSSRGMGSTDTQYFGPGTRLTVL.

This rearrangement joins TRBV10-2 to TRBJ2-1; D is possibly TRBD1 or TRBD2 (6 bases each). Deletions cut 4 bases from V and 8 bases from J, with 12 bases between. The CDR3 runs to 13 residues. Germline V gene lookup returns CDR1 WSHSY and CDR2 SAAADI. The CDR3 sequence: CASSGGASYEQFF. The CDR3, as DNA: TGCGCCAGCAGTGGGGGGGCCTCCTATGAGCAGTTCTTC.